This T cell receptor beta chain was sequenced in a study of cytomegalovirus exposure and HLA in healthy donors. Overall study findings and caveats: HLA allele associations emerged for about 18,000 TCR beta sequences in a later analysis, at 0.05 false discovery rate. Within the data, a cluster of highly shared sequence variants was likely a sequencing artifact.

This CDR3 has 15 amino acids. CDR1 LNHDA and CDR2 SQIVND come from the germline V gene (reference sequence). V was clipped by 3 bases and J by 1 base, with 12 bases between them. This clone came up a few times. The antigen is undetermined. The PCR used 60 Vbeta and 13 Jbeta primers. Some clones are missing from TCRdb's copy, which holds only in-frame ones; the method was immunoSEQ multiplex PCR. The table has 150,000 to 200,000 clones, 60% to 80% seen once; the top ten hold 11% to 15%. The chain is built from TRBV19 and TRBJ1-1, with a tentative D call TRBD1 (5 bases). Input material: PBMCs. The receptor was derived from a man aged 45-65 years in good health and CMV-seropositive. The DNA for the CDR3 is TGTGCCAGTAGTATTGGGGGGGGAAGGAACACTGAAGCTTTCTTT. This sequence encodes CASSIGGGRNTEAFF.